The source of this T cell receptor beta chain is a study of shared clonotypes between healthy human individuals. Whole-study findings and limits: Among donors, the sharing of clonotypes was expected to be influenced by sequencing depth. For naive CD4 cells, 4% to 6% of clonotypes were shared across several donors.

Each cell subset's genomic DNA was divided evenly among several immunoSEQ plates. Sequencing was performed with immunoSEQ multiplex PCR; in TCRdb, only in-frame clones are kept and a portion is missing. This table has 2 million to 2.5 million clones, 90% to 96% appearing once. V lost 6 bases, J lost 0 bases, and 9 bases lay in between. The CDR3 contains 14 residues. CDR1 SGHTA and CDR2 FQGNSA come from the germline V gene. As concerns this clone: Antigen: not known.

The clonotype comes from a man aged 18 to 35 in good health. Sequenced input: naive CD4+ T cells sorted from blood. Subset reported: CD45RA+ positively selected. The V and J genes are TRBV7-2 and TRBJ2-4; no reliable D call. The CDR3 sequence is CASSLDVAKNIQYF. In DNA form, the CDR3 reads TGTGCCAGCAGTCTGGACGTAGCCAAAAACATTCAGTACTTC.